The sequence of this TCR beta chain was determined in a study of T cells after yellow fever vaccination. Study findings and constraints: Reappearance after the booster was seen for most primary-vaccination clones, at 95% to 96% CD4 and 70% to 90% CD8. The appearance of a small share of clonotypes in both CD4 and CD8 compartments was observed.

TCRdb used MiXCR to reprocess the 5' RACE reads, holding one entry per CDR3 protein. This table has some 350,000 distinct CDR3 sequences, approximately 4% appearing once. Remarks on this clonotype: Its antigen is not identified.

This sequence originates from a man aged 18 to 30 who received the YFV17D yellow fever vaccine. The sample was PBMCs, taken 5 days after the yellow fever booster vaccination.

The CDR3 spells CASSLAGHIAGELFF. DNA of the CDR3: TGTGCCAGCAGCTTAGCGGGACATATCGCCGGGGAGCTGTTTTTT. The rearrangement uses TRBV11-3 and TRBJ2-2; tentative D call: TRBD1 (6 bases). There are 15 residues in the CDR3. The germline gives CDR1 SGHNT, CDR2 YENEEA. Deletions cut 1 base from V and 6 bases from J, with 12 bases between.